The next 13 T cell receptor beta chains were all read from a single sample in a study of CD8 T cells in ankylosing spondylitis. TCRdb independently ran MiXCR on the 5' RACE reads; one entry per CDR3 protein. The data contain approximately 130,000 distinct CDR3 sequences, about a tenth of them singletons. Specimen: blood, either unsorted or a sorted T cell fraction (not recorded which). The receptors derive from a male donor with ankylosing spondylitis or in good health (not recorded which).

This clonotype was recorded at least ten times. The chain joins TRBV4-1 to TRBJ2-7; 12 positions agree with TRBD2. Germline lookup yields CDR1 MGHRA and CDR2 YSYEKL. The CDR3 totals 18 residues. After removal of 3 bases from V and 1 base from J, the junction contained 10 bases not matched to a gene. CDR3 sequence: CASSQQTSGSDISYEQYF. CDR3 DNA: TGCGCCAGCAGCCAGCAGACTAGCGGGAGTGATATTTCCTACGAGCAGTACTTC.

Only a few counts were recorded for this clonotype. This chain links TRBV5-1 with TRBJ1-1; D is ambiguous. Germline lookup yields CDR1 SGHRS and CDR2 YFSETQ. Between the trimmed V and J ends, which lost 2 bases and 4 bases, there was a span of 18 bases. This CDR3 has 16 amino acids. CDR3 residues: CASSLRVANPTTEAFF. In nucleotides, the CDR3 is TGCGCCAGCAGCTTAAGGGTTGCTAATCCGACCACTGAAGCTTTCTTT.

This clonotype was seen at least ten times. V and J are TRBV7-9 and TRBJ1-1; 7 bases fit TRBD1. CDR1 SEHNR and CDR2 FQNEAQ come from the germline V gene (reference sequence). The CDR3 sequence is 12 residues long. Trimming removed 3 bases from V and 6 bases from J; junction bases left unmatched: 1. This CDR3 is CASSLTGSEAFF. CDR3 bases: TGTGCCAGCAGCTTGACAGGGTCTGAAGCTTTCTTT.

This clonotype was recorded at least ten times. The rearrangement joins TRBV5-1 to TRBJ2-7; tentatively, D is TRBD1 (5 bases). Germline V gene sequence: CDR1 SGHRS, CDR2 YFSETQ. The CDR3 is 16 residues long. Trimming removed 0 bases at V and 0 bases at J, with 13 bases between. In DNA form, the CDR3 reads TGCGCCAGCAGCTTGGAAACAGGTTCCAGCTCCTACGAGCAGTACTTC. Amino acid sequence: CASSLETGSSSYEQYF.

This clonotype appeared many times. V usage is TRBV28 and J usage is TRBJ2-7, with a possible D match to TRBD1 (6 bases). The V end lost 1 base, the J end lost 4 bases, and 11 bases lay between the germline ends. Germline V lookup: CDR1 MDHEN, CDR2 SYDVKM. The CDR3 is made up of 14 amino acids. CDR3 DNA sequence: TGTGCCAGCAGTTTATCGGACAGACCATACGAGCAGTACTTC. Translation: CASSLSDRPYEQYF. Full variable domain (missing parts from reference TRBV28 and TRBJ2-7): DVKVTQSSRYLVKRTGEKVFLECVQDMDHENMFWYRQDPGLGLRLIYFSYDVKMKEKGDIPEGYSVSREKKERFSLILESASTNQTSMYLCASSLSDRPYEQYFGPGTRLTVT.

This clonotype was detected many times. The chain employs TRBV10-3 and TRBJ2-1; 12 positions agree with TRBD2. Germline CDR1 reads ENHRY; CDR2 reads SYGVKD. CDR3 length: 15 residues. With 4 bases clipped from V and 6 bases from J, the junction kept 4 bases outside the gene matches. CDR3 region: CAISGLAGVFNEQFF. The CDR3 bases are TGTGCCATCAGTGGACTAGCGGGAGTGTTCAATGAGCAGTTCTTC.

This clonotype came up many times. The chain uses TRBV7-2 and TRBJ2-1, with TRBD2 matching 8 bases. CDR3 length: 15 amino acids. V was clipped by 1 base and J by 8 bases; unmatched bases: 7. In germline, CDR1 is SGHTA, CDR2 FQGNSA. The CDR3 DNA reads TGTGCCAGCAGCTTAGAAAGCGGGAGTGGCTATGAGCAGTTCTTC. Protein product: CASSLESGSGYEQFF.

This clonotype was seen only once. The chain employs TRBV7-3 and TRBJ1-2; 7 bases match TRBD1. After removal of 5 bases from V and 6 bases from J, the junction contained 6 bases not matched to a gene. This CDR3 is 13 amino acids long. CDR1 and CDR2 from the germline V gene are SGHTA and FQGTGA. CDR3 nucleotide sequence: TGTGCCAGCAGCCTGGGAGGGGGCGATGGCTACACCTTC. Translation: CASSLGGGDGYTF.

This clonotype was detected many times. The rearrangement links TRBV29-1 to TRBJ2-6, with 10 positions matching TRBD2. The CDR3 contains 17 residues. J gave up 4 bases and V 4 bases, and 10 bases lay outside the gene matches. Germline values: CDR1 SQVTM, CDR2 ANQGSEA. The CDR3 DNA follows: TGCAGCGTTGGAGCTAGCGGGAGTGTGCTGGGGGCCAACGTCCTGACTTTC. It translates to CSVGASGSVLGANVLTF.

This clonotype was seen ten or more times. The chain carries TRBV6-2 or TRBV6-3 and TRBJ2-7; TRBD2 is a possible D gene (6 bases). CDR3 length equals 15 residues. V lost 2 bases and J 3 bases, leaving 14 bases between the germline ends. Per germline, CDR1 MNHEY and CDR2 SVGEGT. The CDR3 nucleotides are TGTGCCAGCAGTTACGGAGCGGGTGCTTACTACGAGCAGTACTTC. The encoded protein is CASSYGAGAYYEQYF.

The sample holds many counts of this clonotype. This chain connects TRBV20-1 to TRBJ2-7; 13 nucleotides agree with TRBD2. J was trimmed by 2 bases and V by 2 bases; bases with no gene match: 3. This CDR3 contains 15 residues. Germline loops: CDR1 DFQATT, CDR2 SNEGSKA (reference sequence). The chain's CDR3 is CSARWTSGSTYEQYF. Here the CDR3 DNA reads TGCAGTGCTAGATGGACTAGCGGGAGCACCTACGAGCAGTACTTC.

This clonotype was recorded many times. The chain employs TRBV29-1 and TRBJ1-1; D unclear. Trimming left V 0 bases short and J 0 bases short, with 8 bases between. Germline CDR1 and CDR2: SQVTM and ANQGSEA. The CDR3 has 14 residues. CDR3: CSVEDQILNTEAFF. Here the CDR3 DNA reads TGCAGCGTTGAAGATCAGATCTTGAACACTGAAGCTTTCTTT.

This clonotype was seen many times. V and J are TRBV29-1 and TRBJ1-2; D might be TRBD1 (6 bases). Trimming cost V 4 bases and J 3 bases, with 6 bases left between them. CDR1 and CDR2 from the germline V gene are SQVTM and ANQGSEA. The CDR3 is 11 residues long. The CDR3 region has the DNA TGCAGCGTTGGACAGGACTATGGCTACACCTTC. Its translation is CSVGQDYGYTF.